The present T cell receptor beta chain was sequenced within a study of T cells in Graves' hyperthyroidism and ophthalmopathy. RNA transcripts were the template for amplifying TCR beta CDR3 regions. In the first-round RT-PCR of the TCR CDR3, the HTBI primer set was used. Using its own MiXCR run on the multiplex PCR reads, TCRdb lists one record per CDR3 protein. This repertoire shows fewer than 600,000 distinct CDR3 sequences, around 15% found once; its top ten account for over 11%. This clonotype has a count of ten or more. V lost 6 bases to trimming and J lost 0 bases, with 15 bases between them. Per germline, CDR1 DFQATT and CDR2 SNEGSKA (reference sequence). The CDR3 has 15 residues.

The clonotype originates from a woman between 40 and 50 years old with Graves' hyperthyroidism. Input material: blood. V usage is TRBV20-1 and J usage is TRBJ1-5; D gene uncertain. Written as DNA, the CDR3 is TGCAGTGCGGGAAACTCCGAAGGTAGCAATCAGCCCCAGCATTTT. Its translation is CSAGNSEGSNQPQHF.